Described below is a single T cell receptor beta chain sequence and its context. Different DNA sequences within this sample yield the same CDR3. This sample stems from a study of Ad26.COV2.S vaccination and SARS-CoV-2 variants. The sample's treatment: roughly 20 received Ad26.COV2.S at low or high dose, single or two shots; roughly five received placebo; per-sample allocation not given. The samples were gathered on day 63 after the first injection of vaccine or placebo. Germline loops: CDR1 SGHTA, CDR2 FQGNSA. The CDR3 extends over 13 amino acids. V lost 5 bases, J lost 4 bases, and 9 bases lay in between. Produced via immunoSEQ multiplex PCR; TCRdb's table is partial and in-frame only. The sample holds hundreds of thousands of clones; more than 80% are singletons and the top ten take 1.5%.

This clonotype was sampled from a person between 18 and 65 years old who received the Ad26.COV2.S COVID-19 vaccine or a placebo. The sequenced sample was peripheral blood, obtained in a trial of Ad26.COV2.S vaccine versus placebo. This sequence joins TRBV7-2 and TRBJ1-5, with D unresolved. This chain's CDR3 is CASSPDSNQPQHF. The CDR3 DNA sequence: TGTGCCAGCAGCCCAGACTCAAATCAGCCCCAGCATTTT.